This entry lists 14 T cell receptor beta chains sequenced from one sample in a study of molecular identifiers for immune sequencing clone quantification. TCRdb used MiXCR to reprocess the PCR reads, holding one entry per CDR3 protein. The sample lists just under 65,000 distinct CDR3 sequences; around 17% were seen once. The sample was naive CD8+ T cells from blood, with Jurkat cell RNA spiked in. Sample subset: FACS-sorted CD8+CD4-CCR7+CD45RA+ naive T cells. All receptors derive from a human donor in good health. Some libraries in this study had Jurkat cell RNA spiked in.

This clonotype has at least ten counts. The chain recombines TRBV4-1 with TRBJ2-7, with TRBD1 as a possible D gene (6 bases). With 4 bases removed from V and 6 bases from J, the gap between germline ends came to 10 bases. The CDR3 loop spans 12 amino acids. The V gene's germline CDR1 is MGHRA and CDR2 YSYEKL. This chain's CDR3 is CASSPDRSEQYF. CDR3 coding DNA: TGCGCCAGCAGCCCCGACAGGAGCGAGCAGTACTTC.

This clonotype occurred many times. This chain links TRBV14 with TRBJ2-3; 8 positions match TRBD2. V lost 4 bases and J lost 3; bases outside the gene matches: 15. Germline V gene lookup returns CDR1 SGHDN and CDR2 FVKESK. This CDR3 comprises 18 residues. CDR3: CASSPGGAGGILTDTQYF. The CDR3, as DNA: TGTGCCAGCAGCCCGGGGGGGGCAGGAGGTATTTTAACAGATACGCAGTATTTT.

This clonotype was seen only a few times. This rearrangement joins TRBV9 to TRBJ2-1; 8 bases line up with TRBD2. The CDR3 spans 16 residues. The V gene's germline CDR1 is SGDLS and CDR2 YYNGEE. Unmatched junction bases numbered 11, after V lost 2 bases and J lost 7 bases. The CDR3 DNA is TGTGCCAGCAGCGTTGGCCAGCGGGAGTTTTGGAATGAGCAGTTCTTC. This encodes CASSVGQREFWNEQFF.

This clonotype was recorded at least ten times. J is TRBJ2-3 and V is TRBV4-2; D uncertain. Trimming stripped 0 bases from V and 6 bases from J, with 10 bases between. CDR3 length: 14 amino acids. Per the germline V gene, CDR1 is LGHNA and CDR2 is YNFKEQ. In nucleotides, the CDR3 is TGTGCCAGCAGCCAAGATCCCCCCGGGGATACGCAGTATTTT. This sequence encodes CASSQDPPGDTQYF.

This clonotype has ten or more counts. The chain is built from TRBV16 and TRBJ1-1; D not resolved. CDR3 length: 14 amino acids. Germline-derived CDR1 and CDR2 are KGHSY and FQNENV. V lost 0 bases and J 0 bases, leaving 5 bases between the germline ends. The CDR3 bases are TGTGCCAGCAGCCAATCACCTCTGAACACTGAAGCTTTCTTT. Its translation: CASSQSPLNTEAFF.

With regard to this clonotype: This could be a read error, since a much larger clone is one nucleotide away. Here the CDR3 reads CASSAAGGINEQYF. The CDR3 DNA is TGTGCCAGCAGTGCAGCGGGAGGGATAAACGAGCAGTACTTC. The chain uses TRBV2 and TRBJ2-7; TRBD2 matches at 10 bases. J was trimmed by 5 bases and V by 4 bases; bases with no gene match: 5. Germline V gene lookup returns CDR1 SNHLY and CDR2 FYNNEI. This CDR3 spans 14 amino acids.

The chain joins TRBV7-2 to TRBJ2-1; unclear D gene. V lost 5 bases and J 0 bases, leaving 20 bases between the germline ends. From germline, CDR1 is SGHTA and CDR2 FQGNSA. This CDR3 has 18 residues. CDR3 coding DNA: TGTGCCAGCAGCACAAGCGATGGCAGCCTAGACTCCTACAATGAGCAGTTCTTC. This sequence encodes CASSTSDGSLDSYNEQFF.

The gene calls are TRBV10-3 and TRBJ2-4, with D perhaps matching TRBD1 (6 bases). CDR3 length: 14 residues. Trimming took 3 bases from V and 4 from J, leaving 10 bases between them. The germline CDR1 and CDR2 sequences are ENHRY and SYGVKD. CDR3 nucleotide sequence: TGTGCCATCAGTGACCCAGGGGAGAAAAACATTCAGTACTTC. Protein product: CAISDPGEKNIQYF.

The sample holds many counts of this clonotype. V is TRBV30 and J is TRBJ2-1, with no clear D. Trimming took 0 bases from V and 6 from J, leaving 12 bases between them. This CDR3 is built from 14 residues. The germline gives CDR1 GTSNPN, CDR2 SVGIG (reference sequence). CDR3 in DNA: TGTGCCTGGAGTGTGGCGACCACTATCAATGAGCAGTTCTTC. This encodes CAWSVATTINEQFF.

This clonotype was detected many times. The CDR3 protein is CASSAGTQLYEQYF. DNA for the CDR3: TGTGCCAGCAGCGCCGGGACACAGCTCTACGAGCAGTACTTC. The V call is TRBV9, the J call TRBJ2-7; weak D call: TRBD1 (6 bases). V was shortened by 3 bases and J by 3 bases, with 13 bases between the two germline ends. In germline, CDR1 is SGDLS, CDR2 YYNGEE. The CDR3 has 14 residues.

This clonotype showed up many times. The chain combines TRBV6-1 with TRBJ2-4, with TRBD1 identical over 9 bases. The germline CDR1 and CDR2 sequences are MNHNS and SASEGT. This CDR3 has 15 residues. V shed 6 bases and J 8 bases; nucleotides not matched to a gene: 11. This CDR3 is CASSPPTGGGYIQYF. The CDR3 region has the DNA TGTGCCAGCAGCCCACCGACAGGGGGAGGGTACATTCAGTACTTC.

This clonotype was observed many times. V gene TRBV6-5 combines with J gene TRBJ1-1, with D unclear. With 8 bases removed from V and 4 bases from J, the gap between germline ends came to 14 bases. Germline lookup yields CDR1 MNHEY and CDR2 SVGAGI. The CDR3 totals 13 residues. DNA for the CDR3: TGTGCCAGCCGCCCGGGGTTAACCACTGAAGCTTTCTTT. Its translation is CASRPGLTTEAFF.

The table lists this clonotype with many counts. CDR3 residues: CSARGEVGMTSGRATSTDTQYF. CDR3 sequence (DNA): TGCAGTGCTAGAGGAGAGGTGGGAATGACTAGCGGGAGGGCCACTAGCACAGATACGCAGTATTTT. The rearrangement links TRBV20-1 to TRBJ2-3, with TRBD2 matching 14 bases. CDR3 length equals 22 residues. J was trimmed by 0 bases and V by 1 base; bases with no gene match: 18. CDR1 and CDR2 from the germline V gene are DFQATT and SNEGSKA (reference sequence).

The rearrangement uses TRBV27 and TRBJ1-2; TRBD1 might be the D (6 bases). From germline, CDR1 is MNHEY and CDR2 SMNVEV (reference sequence). The CDR3 is 13 residues long. Trimming left V 4 bases short and J 4 bases short, with 10 bases between. The CDR3 is CASSWTVGYGYTF. The CDR3 DNA reads as TGTGCCAGCAGTTGGACAGTCGGCTATGGCTACACCTTC.